This T cell receptor beta chain came from a study of shared clonotypes between healthy human individuals. Clones were sequenced by immunoSEQ multiplex PCR, and TCRdb holds only the in-frame ones, with some missing. This table holds fewer than 850,000 clones, 60% to 80% found once. This clone has a single count. The sequenced sample consisted of memory CD4+ T cells sorted from blood. Documented subset: CD45RA-negative fraction. This receptor was identified in a woman in her twenties or thirties in good health.

DNA of the CDR3: TGTGCCAGCAGTTACTCTGCGGAATACAATGAGCAGTTCTTC. Amino acid sequence: CASSYSAEYNEQFF. The rearrangement links TRBV6-5 to TRBJ2-1; D is uncertain. Germline loops: CDR1 MNHEY, CDR2 SVGAGI. The CDR3 runs to 14 residues. Deletions cut 0 bases from V and 4 bases from J, with 7 bases between.